This T cell receptor beta chain is drawn from a study of blood T cell repertoires in COVID-19. For the study at large: T cells, B-cell-depleted T cells, or PBMCs provided the cDNA or gDNA that served as material.

In the authors' methods: Nucleated cell number was recorded as an estimate derived from reference gene primer amplification. Libraries were prepared by immunoSEQ multiplex PCR; TCRdb keeps only in-frame clonotypes and omits some of them. The DNA was the basis for D and trimming; V, J and clone size are from that table. The sample shows 99,000 or so clones, about 83% of them seen only once. With 3 bases removed from V and 0 bases from J, the gap between germline ends came to 18 bases. The CDR3 runs to 18 residues. The germline V gene has CDR1 LNHDA and CDR2 SQIVND (reference sequence). The TCR was taken from a man between 65 and 85 years old with active or convalescent COVID-19. Sequences were obtained from peripheral blood. The V call is TRBV19, the J call TRBJ2-1, with D possibly matching TRBD1 (5 bases). The CDR3 nucleotides read TGTGCCAGTAGTATTTCGGTCGGCAGGGTCAGCTCCTACAATGAGCAGTTCTTC. Its translation is CASSISVGRVSSYNEQFF.